The 25 T cell receptor beta chains in this list originate from one sample, sequenced in a study of OX40 agonist ivuxolimab in advanced cancers. TCRdb's copy holds only in-frame clones and misses some; the assay was immunoSEQ multiplex PCR. Here the sample spans 70,000 to 80,000 clones, around 94% being singletons. This specimen consisted of CD4+ or CD8+ T cells sorted from blood, obtained in a trial of the OX40 agonist ivuxolimab. These receptors came from an adult with an advanced solid tumor such as melanoma, head and neck, liver or kidney cancer.

Comments on this clone: The sample holds other DNA sequences that translate to the same CDR3. The rearrangement uses TRBV19 and TRBJ1-1, with D unclear. The V end was cut by 6 bases, the J end by 1 base, with 6 bases between. The CDR3 covers 12 residues. The V gene's germline CDR1 is LNHDA and CDR2 SQIVND (reference sequence). CDR3 nucleotides: TGTGCCAGTAGGCCGGGGAACACTGAAGCTTTCTTT. This codes for CASRPGNTEAFF. Using reference TRBV19 and TRBJ1-1 for the parts outside the CDR3, the full variable domain is DGGITQSPKYLFRKEGQNVTLSCEQNLNHDAMYWYRQDPGQGLRLIYYSQIVNDFQKGDIAEGYSVSREKKESFPLTVTSAQKNPTAFYLCASRPGNTEAFFGQGTRLTVV.

The CDR3 loop reads CAWSGGGHEQYF. The CDR3 region has the DNA TGTGCCTGGAGTGGCGGGGGCCACGAGCAGTACTTC. The chain has TRBV30 and TRBJ2-7, with TRBD2 as a possible D gene (7 bases). Trimming removed 1 base at V and 5 bases at J, with 9 bases between. The CDR3 length is 12 residues. Germline V gives CDR1 GTSNPN, CDR2 SVGIG (reference sequence). Together with reference TRBV30 and TRBJ2-7, the CDR3 gives the full variable domain: SQTIHQWPATLVQPVGSPLSLECTVEGTSNPNLYWYRQAAGRGLQLLFYSVGIGQISSEVPQNLSASRPQDRQFILSSKKLLLSDSGFYLCAWSGGGHEQYFGPGTRLTVT.

This chain links TRBV18 with TRBJ1-1, with D uncertain. Germline loops: CDR1 KGHSH, CDR2 LQKENI. V lost 0 bases and J lost 3, with 5 bases in between. This CDR3 region has 13 residues. CDR3 sequence reads: CASSPPGDTEAFF. The CDR3 DNA reads TGTGCCAGCTCACCACCTGGGGACACTGAAGCTTTCTTT. Supplemented by reference TRBV18 and TRBJ1-1, the full variable domain reads NAGVMQNPRHLVRRRGQEARLRCSPMKGHSHVYWYRQLPEEGLKFMVYLQKENIIDESGMPKERFSAEFPKEGPSILRIQQVVRGDSAAYFCASSPPGDTEAFFGQGTRLTVV.

The CDR3 DNA follows: TGTGCCAGCAGCGGTACAGGGATAACCTACGAGCAGTACTTC. Amino acid sequence: CASSGTGITYEQYF. The chain combines TRBV7-2 with TRBJ2-7, with D maybe TRBD1 (6 bases). Germline-derived CDR1 and CDR2 are SGHTA and FQGNSA. The CDR3 has 14 residues. V gave up 5 bases and J gave up 2 bases, with 13 bases separating them.

The V call is TRBV6-5, the J call TRBJ1-3, with D tentatively TRBD1 (6 bases). This CDR3 has 14 residues. CDR1 MNHEY and CDR2 SVGAGI come from the germline V gene. The V gene lost 8 bases and the J gene lost 2 bases, with 13 bases spanning the gap. The CDR3 protein is CASFTGFTGNTIYF. The CDR3 nucleotides read TGTGCCAGCTTTACAGGGTTTACTGGAAACACCATATATTTT.

The chain couples TRBV4-3 to TRBJ2-7; 12 bases are shared with TRBD2. Germline V CDR1 and CDR2: LGHNA, YSLEER. Trimming cost V 2 bases and J 4 bases; bases outside gene matches: 6. The CDR3 covers 16 residues. For the CDR3, the DNA is TGCGCCAGCAGCCAATACCCTAGCGGGGGGGCGTACGAGCAGTACTTC. This sequence encodes CASSQYPSGGAYEQYF.

V is TRBV15 and J is TRBJ2-1; no firm D call. The CDR3 covers 13 residues. Germline loops: CDR1 LNHNV, CDR2 YYDKDF (reference sequence). With 6 bases removed from V and 5 bases from J, the gap between germline ends came to 11 bases. CDR3 in amino acids: CATRREPHNEQFF. DNA of the CDR3: TGTGCCACCAGAAGGGAACCCCACAATGAGCAGTTCTTC.

The chain couples TRBV4-2 to TRBJ2-7, with 12 positions matching TRBD2. The CDR3 is made up of 15 amino acids. V lost 1 base to trimming and J lost 2 bases; unmatched junction nucleotides: 0. Germline lookup yields CDR1 LGHNA and CDR2 YNFKEQ. CDR3 loop: CASSQASGGAYEQYF. CDR3 nucleotide sequence: TGTGCCAGCAGCCAAGCTAGCGGGGGGGCCTACGAGCAGTACTTC.

The chain is built from TRBV28 and TRBJ1-1, with 9 bases lining up with TRBD1. Germline CDR1 MDHEN, CDR2 SYDVKM. J gave up 11 bases and V 3 bases, and 16 bases lay outside the gene matches. This CDR3 is 16 amino acids long. The CDR3 DNA reads TGTGCCAGCAGTTTGGCTACAACAGGGGGCGCTGTTAGGGCTTTCTTT. Residues: CASSLATTGGAVRAFF.

J is TRBJ2-7 and V is TRBV19; maybe TRBD2 (6 bases). This CDR3 region has 13 residues. The V end lost 7 bases, the J end lost 2 bases, and 12 bases lay between the germline ends. CDR1 is LNHDA, CDR2 SQIVND, per germline (reference sequence). CDR3 nucleotide sequence: TGTGCCAGTAATTTGGGGGGTACCTACGAGCAGTACTTC. Amino acids: CASNLGGTYEQYF. Full variable domain (outside the CDR3, taken from reference TRBV19 and TRBJ2-7): DGGITQSPKYLFRKEGQNVTLSCEQNLNHDAMYWYRQDPGQGLRLIYYSQIVNDFQKGDIAEGYSVSREKKESFPLTVTSAQKNPTAFYLCASNLGGTYEQYFGPGTRLTVT.

The chain carries TRBV11-2 and TRBJ2-1, with 8 bases identical to TRBD1. The germline V gene has CDR1 SGHAT and CDR2 FQNNGV. With 4 bases clipped from V and 6 bases from J, the junction kept 8 bases outside the gene matches. The CDR3 is 15 amino acids. DNA for the CDR3: TGTGCCAGCAGCTCTTGGACAGGGCTTCGCAATGAGCAGTTCTTC. Encoded protein: CASSSWTGLRNEQFF.

The chain recombines TRBV18 with TRBJ1-2; D is perhaps TRBD1 (6 bases). CDR1 is KGHSH and CDR2 is LQKENI in the germline V gene. The germline V and J ends were trimmed by 3 bases and 5 bases, with 13 bases remaining between them. This CDR3 comprises 14 residues. The CDR3 region is CASSPSDRLYGYTF. The DNA of the CDR3 is TGTGCCAGCTCACCCTCCGACAGGCTTTATGGCTACACCTTC.

The chain carries TRBV5-1 and TRBJ1-1; D is ambiguous. Germline values: CDR1 SGHRS, CDR2 YFSETQ. The CDR3 spans 12 residues. The V end was cut by 6 bases, the J end by 5 bases, with 11 bases between. In DNA form, the CDR3 reads TGCGCCAGCAACCCAGGAGGGACTGAAGCTTTCTTT. It is translated as CASNPGGTEAFF.

The table lists this clone with a count of one. CDR3 sequence: CASSFKQPSYEQYF. In DNA form, the CDR3 reads TGTGCCAGCAGTTTTAAACAGCCCTCCTACGAGCAGTACTTC. This rearrangement joins TRBV27 to TRBJ2-7; no reliable D call. CDR1 MNHEY and CDR2 SMNVEV come from the germline V gene (reference sequence). V was cut by 3 bases and J by 0 bases, with 9 bases left in between. This CDR3 is 14 amino acids long.

The chain carries TRBV27 and TRBJ1-5; a possible D gene is TRBD1 (5 bases). Trimming took off 5 bases at V and 7 bases at J, with 15 bases between the two ends. Germline CDR1 and CDR2: MNHEY and SMNVEV (reference sequence). This CDR3 spans 14 amino acids. The CDR3 here is CASSGAGAGQPQHF. The CDR3 nucleotides are TGTGCCAGCAGTGGGGCCGGAGCGGGACAGCCCCAGCATTTT.

The chain is built from TRBV27 and TRBJ2-4, with D unresolved. This CDR3 contains 14 residues. The V gene lost 6 bases and the J gene lost 0 bases, with 9 bases spanning the gap. The germline gives CDR1 MNHEY, CDR2 SMNVEV (reference sequence). The CDR3, as DNA: TGTGCCAGCAGCTCCTTCATAGCCAAAAACATTCAGTACTTC. Amino acid sequence: CASSSFIAKNIQYF.

V usage is TRBV4-1 and J usage is TRBJ2-7, with 12 positions matching TRBD1. Germline CDR1 reads MGHRA; CDR2 reads YSYEKL. The CDR3 has 16 amino acids. With V trimmed by 1 base and J by 4 bases, 5 bases remained unmatched. In nucleotides, the CDR3 is TGCGCCAGCAGCCAAGCCCCGGGACAGGGGGCTTACGAGCAGTACTTC. This sequence encodes CASSQAPGQGAYEQYF.

The genes are TRBV19 and TRBJ2-7, with 7 bases fitting TRBD1. Trimming at V came to 1 base and at J to 3 bases, leaving 6 bases not matched to a gene. Germline V gives CDR1 LNHDA, CDR2 SQIVND (reference sequence). This CDR3 is 15 amino acids long. The CDR3: CASSIGQGDFYEQYF. The CDR3 DNA is TGTGCCAGTAGTATAGGACAGGGAGACTTCTACGAGCAGTACTTC.

This rearrangement joins TRBV5-1 to TRBJ1-5; 7 positions agree with TRBD1. The germline V gene encodes CDR1 SGHRS and CDR2 YFSETQ. The J segment lost 7 bases and the V segment lost 2 bases, leaving 6 bases of the junction unmatched. CDR3 length equals 14 residues. The CDR3 sequence: CASSLRQGVQPQHF. CDR3 DNA sequence: TGCGCCAGCAGCTTAAGACAGGGTGTCCAGCCCCAGCATTTT.

This chain uses TRBV29-1 with TRBJ2-7, with 7 bases aligning to TRBD2. CDR3 length: 16 residues. V shed 0 bases and J 0 bases; nucleotides not matched to a gene: 8. Germline V lookup: CDR1 SQVTM, CDR2 ANQGSEA. CDR3 sequence reads: CSVEDPQRGNSYEQYF. The CDR3 DNA reads as TGCAGCGTTGAAGATCCGCAGCGGGGAAACTCCTACGAGCAGTACTTC.

The CDR3 loop reads CASSLGRVLGEKLFF. In nucleotides, the CDR3 is TGTGCCAGCAGTTTAGGGCGAGTCCTCGGGGAAAAACTGTTTTTT. The chain combines TRBV28 with TRBJ1-4; D ambiguous. V lost 2 bases and J 8 bases, leaving 15 bases between the germline ends. Germline V lookup: CDR1 MDHEN, CDR2 SYDVKM. This CDR3 is built from 15 residues.

This clone was picked up one time. The V gene is TRBV5-5, the J gene TRBJ1-1, with D perhaps matching TRBD1 (6 bases). The CDR3 extends over 17 amino acids. From germline, CDR1 is SGHKS and CDR2 YYEKEE (reference sequence). The V and J ends lost 4 bases and 4 bases respectively, with 23 bases between them. In DNA, the CDR3 is TGTGCCAGCAGCCCTACAGGGCCCTTTAGGGAGGGCACTGAAGCTTTCTTT. Its protein is CASSPTGPFREGTEAFF.

Only one count was recorded for this clone. V gene TRBV7-9 combines with J gene TRBJ1-1, with 8 bases matching TRBD1. CDR1 is SEHNR, CDR2 FQNEAQ, per germline (reference sequence). CDR3 length equals 12 residues. V lost 4 bases and J lost 7; bases outside the gene matches: 2. CDR3 bases: TGTGCCAGCAGCTCGACAGGGGATGAAGCTTTCTTT. Translating it yields CASSSTGDEAFF.

V usage is TRBV5-1 and J usage is TRBJ2-7; TRBD1 matches at 7 bases. Trimming cost V 4 bases and J 7 bases; bases outside gene matches: 11. The germline CDR1 and CDR2 sequences are SGHRS and YFSETQ. This CDR3 comprises 14 residues. In nucleotides, the CDR3 is TGCGCCAGCAGCCCGGGACAGACCTTAAGGGAGCAGTACTTC. It is translated as CASSPGQTLREQYF.

In this sample, this clone turned up once. This chain joins TRBV5-1 and TRBJ2-5, with TRBD2 as a possible D gene (5 bases). Germline CDR1 reads SGHRS; CDR2 reads YFSETQ. This CDR3 comprises 18 residues. V was trimmed by 2 bases and J by 0 bases, leaving 20 bases between them. The CDR3 nucleotides are TGCGCCAGCAGCTTCGCCCTTAGGAGCGGATCAAACCAAGAGACCCAGTACTTC. Amino acids: CASSFALRSGSNQETQYF.